The source of this T cell receptor (beta chain) is a study of T cell repertoires in cytomegalovirus infection. TCRdb fed the reads into MiXCR, producing one record per CDR3 protein. The table lists 300,000 to 400,000 distinct CDR3 sequences, around 29% of them singletons, with around 18% in the top ten. Comment on this clonotype: The target antigen is unknown.

Looked up from germline, CDR1 is KGHSH and CDR2 is LQKENI. The V and J ends lost 2 bases and 5 bases respectively, with 4 bases between them. This CDR3 comprises 12 residues. The receptor's source is a human donor in good health (CMV status not recorded). Some clones in this sample may be carry-over from other donors' samples. The rearrangement links TRBV18 to TRBJ1-5; no reliable D call. Here the sequenced sample was cultured PBMCs, taken from culture after CMV antigen stimulation. CDR3 residues: CASSPGHQPQHF. As DNA, the CDR3 is TGTGCCAGCTCACCAGGACATCAGCCCCAGCATTTT.